These 13 T cell receptor beta chains were sequenced from one sample in a study of TIL therapy for anti-PD-1-resistant metastatic lung cancer. Time point in this sample: pre-treatment sample, taken before nivolumab and TIL therapy. Most excised metastases sampled were pleural nodules or supraclavicular lymph nodes. This was the immunoSEQ v3 assay. This table comes from immunoSEQ multiplex PCR, and its TCRdb copy is limited to in-frame clones, with some not included. The sample lists about 26,000 clones; 63% were seen once. The sample here was tumor tissue, taken at baseline. The receptors derive from a woman aged 25-85 years with non-small cell lung cancer.

The rearrangement uses TRBV6-1 and TRBJ1-5; 9 positions match TRBD1. Unmatched junction bases numbered 2, after V lost 7 bases and J lost 4 bases. This CDR3 contains 13 residues. CDR1 is MNHNS and CDR2 is SASEGT in the germline V gene. The CDR3 here is CASTGTGNQPQHF. CDR3 DNA: TGTGCCAGCACCGGGACAGGGAATCAGCCCCAGCATTTT.

V usage is TRBV6-6 and J usage is TRBJ1-1, with 8 bases fitting TRBD1. Germline values: CDR1 MNHNY, CDR2 SVGAGI (reference sequence). V shed 6 bases, J shed 4 bases, and the junction held 1 base outside the gene matches. This CDR3 is 12 amino acids long. CDR3 sequence (DNA): TGTGCCAGCAGAACAGGGGGCACTGAAGCTTTCTTT. It encodes CASRTGGTEAFF.

This chain links TRBV20-1 with TRBJ2-5; D not resolved. Germline lookup yields CDR1 DFQATT and CDR2 SNEGSKA (reference sequence). V was cut by 4 bases and J by 5 bases, with 8 bases left in between. The CDR3 is made up of 11 amino acids. The CDR3 bases are TGCAGTGCTAAGGGTTACGAGACCCAGTACTTC. It specifies CSAKGYETQYF.

The chain is built from TRBV14 and TRBJ2-3, with TRBD1 matching over 9 bases. Losses at the gene ends were 3 bases for V and 3 bases for J; bases not matched to a gene: 4. The CDR3 has 15 amino acids. Germline values: CDR1 SGHDN, CDR2 FVKESK. The CDR3 is CASSQRTGVTDTQYF. The CDR3, as DNA: TGTGCCAGCAGCCAGAGGACAGGGGTAACAGATACGCAGTATTTT.

This clone is medium-sized within its sample. The chain employs TRBV6-1 and TRBJ2-7, with 9 positions matching TRBD1. This CDR3 spans 14 amino acids. The V gene's germline CDR1 is MNHNS and CDR2 SASEGT. The V gene end was trimmed by 6 bases and the J gene end by 2 bases; junction bases not matched to a gene: 5. The CDR3: CASSRQGGPYEQYF. The CDR3 region has the DNA TGTGCCAGCAGCAGACAGGGGGGCCCCTACGAGCAGTACTTC.

This clone was picked up one time. The chain carries TRBV6-5 and TRBJ2-3; 9 nucleotides agree with TRBD1. After removal of 6 bases from V and 6 bases from J, the junction contained 10 bases not matched to a gene. The CDR3 extends over 15 amino acids. CDR1 is MNHEY and CDR2 is SVGAGI in the germline V gene. CDR3 DNA sequence: TGTGCCAGCAGCGCCCCGGGACAGGGATCGGATACGCAGTATTTT. As protein: CASSAPGQGSDTQYF.

This chain connects TRBV5-1 to TRBJ2-7; 11 bases align to TRBD1. This CDR3 contains 15 residues. The germline V gene has CDR1 SGHRS and CDR2 YFSETQ. Trimming cost V 3 bases and J 4 bases; bases outside gene matches: 6. The CDR3 region has the DNA TGCGCCAGCAGCTGGACCCGGGACAGGGGGTACGAGCAGTACTTC. This gives the protein CASSWTRDRGYEQYF.

This clone was counted a few times. The rearrangement links TRBV6-6 to TRBJ1-2; TRBD1 might be the D (5 bases). The CDR3 totals 14 residues. The germline V gene encodes CDR1 MNHNY and CDR2 SVGAGI (reference sequence). V was pared by 2 bases and J by 0 bases, with 7 bases between. The CDR3 loop is CASSYQGPNYGYTF. In DNA, the CDR3 is TGTGCCAGCAGTTACCAGGGTCCTAACTATGGCTACACCTTC.

The V and J genes are TRBV15 and TRBJ2-1; no firm D call. Germline CDR1 reads LNHNV; CDR2 reads YYDKDF (reference sequence). Trimming stripped 0 bases from V and 5 bases from J, with 2 bases between. This CDR3 spans 12 amino acids. As DNA, the CDR3 is TGTGCCACCAGCAGAGAAAACAATGAGCAGTTCTTC. Its protein is CATSRENNEQFF.

V gene TRBV30 combines with J gene TRBJ1-4; 8 nucleotides agree with TRBD1. V gave up 7 bases and J gave up 8 bases; unmatched junction bases: 6. Germline CDR1 is GTSNPN and CDR2 is SVGIG (reference sequence). CDR3 length: 12 residues. CDR3 loop: CALTGAGEKLFF. As DNA, the CDR3 is TGTGCCTTGACAGGGGCGGGGGAAAAACTGTTTTTT.

The chain joins TRBV5-6 to TRBJ2-7; D is ambiguous. V gave up 2 bases and J gave up 1 base, with 7 bases separating them. Germline CDR1 reads SGHDT; CDR2 reads YYEEEE. This CDR3 has 13 residues. CDR3 protein: CASSFPGSYEQYF. The CDR3, as DNA: TGTGCCAGCAGCTTCCCCGGGTCCTACGAGCAGTACTTC.

The genes are TRBV2 and TRBJ1-5; 8 bases align to TRBD1. Germline V gene lookup returns CDR1 SNHLY and CDR2 FYNNEI. CDR3 length: 15 amino acids. V shed 5 bases and J 2 bases; nucleotides not matched to a gene: 5. The CDR3 DNA sequence: TGTGCCAGCAGTTTACAGGGGGTTGGCAATCAGCCCCAGCATTTT. Protein sequence: CASSLQGVGNQPQHF. Combining the CDR3 with reference TRBV2 and TRBJ1-5 gives the whole variable domain EPEVTQTPSHQVTQMGQEVILRCVPISNHLYFYWYRQILGQKVEFLVSFYNNEISEKSEIFDDQFSVERPDGSNFTLKIRSTKLEDSAMYFCASSLQGVGNQPQHFGDGTRLSIL.

V usage is TRBV18 and J usage is TRBJ2-5, with 8 bases that match TRBD2. There are 14 residues in the CDR3. Unmatched junction bases numbered 5, after V lost 3 bases and J lost 5 bases. Germline V CDR1 and CDR2: KGHSH, LQKENI. For the CDR3, the DNA is TGTGCCAGCTCACCGGAAGGGACTAGGGAGACCCAGTACTTC. Translated: CASSPEGTRETQYF.